Reported below is one TCR beta chain. This clone was seen just once. No antigen is known for it. No base quality information exists; no much larger clone differs at one position. The Qiagen DNeasy kit was used to extract genomic DNA from unsorted PBMCs and from the negatively selected CD4+ and CD8+ fractions. Amplification of TCR beta CDR3 regions was done by immunoSEQ multiplex PCR with primers that anneal to V and J segments. A synthetic immune receptor repertoire was used to minimize amplification bias, and any remaining bias was removed computationally after sequencing. The source study handled its data this way. Repertoire diversity was quantified as the Shannon entropy index using custom Python scripts. Unsorted, CD4+ and CD8+ repertoires were analyzed separately, except in combined analyses where CD4+ and CD8+ sequences were merged in silico. Clonal expansion was defined as at least a 2-fold frequency increase after treatment relative to C1D1, with a pseudocount of 0.5 for undetected baseline clones. Singleton clones were defined as clones with 0 or 1 copy at C1D1, and non-singleton clones were defined as clones with 2 or more copies. Clones expanded in unsorted samples were assigned a CD4+, CD8+ or unknown annotation through matching of protein sequences in sorted samples from the same patient. Wilcoxon tests on paired samples were used to test diversity changes from C1D1 to C4D1. The table comes from immuneACCESS by way of TCRdb, which keeps in-frame sequences with V and J called. Part of the clones is missing from these tables; in studies checked, under half for an unresolved V gene and the rest for unknown reasons. The V and J calls and clone size were taken over from that table, and D and trimming were inferred from the DNA. The sample table lists roughly 23,000 clones, around 64% of them with a count of one. Approximately 17% of the sample is taken by the ten largest.

The sample comes from a study of PD-1 blockade in classical Hodgkin lymphoma (dated by TCRdb to between 2020 and 2021). Regarding the complete study: Nivolumab dosing was 3 mg/kg intravenously every 2 weeks, continuing until either disease progression or unacceptable toxicity. To define a peripheral blood immune signature of response to PD-1 blockade in classical Hodgkin lymphoma, the study combined TCR beta sequencing with CyTOF.

Points the paper makes about the study in general: Trial patients achieving complete response had baseline diversity similar to newly diagnosed patients, whereas partial responders and progressors had significantly lower diversity. Diversity was lower in patients who began nivolumab less than 1 year after ASCT, so these patients were left out of later analyses to avoid confounding by immune reconstitution. The study was restricted to a single clinical trial cohort, and the causes of repertoire differences, possibly disease activity or prior therapy, were left undefined. CD4+ but not CD8+ TCR diversity rose significantly by C4D1 (p=0.0027 vs p=0.16), most apparent in complete responders (p=0.02). Baseline TCR diversity was reported to be lower in newly diagnosed patients than in healthy donors, and even lower in relapsed/refractory patients.

Interpreted using the paper, the time point label stands for: cycle 1 day 1 (C1D1), immediately before nivolumab initiation. Every trial patient had relapsed following autologous stem cell transplantation, and prior brentuximab vedotin exposure was what differed among cohorts A, B and C. A total of over 55 patients with relapsed/refractory classical Hodgkin lymphoma made up the trial cohort, and each patient's best overall response was complete response, partial response or progressive disease. Trial patients were treated with single-agent nivolumab in the multi-cohort phase II CheckMate 205 trial. An independent review committee assessed best overall response by applying the 2007 International Working Group response criteria. Trial PBMCs were collected just before the start of nivolumab (C1D1) and during therapy at cycle 2 day 1 and cycle 4 day 1. After peripheral blood was drawn into 8 mL Vacutainer Cell Preparation Tubes, PBMCs were isolated by centrifugation and then cryopreserved.

After removal of 2 bases from V and 5 bases from J, the junction retains 6 bases not matched to a gene. CDR1 SGHRS and CDR2 YFSETQ are derived from the germline V gene. The CDR3, cysteine through phenylalanine, is 16 amino acids long. Only the CDR3 DNA stays, 48 bases, in frame from base 1. The sequence is built from TRBV5-1 and TRBJ2-7, and 14 junctional nucleotides match TRBD2. The source material was peripheral blood mononuclear cells (PBMCs), sampled at baseline. The source of this sequence is a human donor with classical Hodgkin lymphoma. In nucleotide form, the sequence is TGCGCCAGCAGCTTTGGGACTAGCGGGAGACGCGACGAGCAGTACTTC. It specifies CASSFGTSGRRDEQYF.